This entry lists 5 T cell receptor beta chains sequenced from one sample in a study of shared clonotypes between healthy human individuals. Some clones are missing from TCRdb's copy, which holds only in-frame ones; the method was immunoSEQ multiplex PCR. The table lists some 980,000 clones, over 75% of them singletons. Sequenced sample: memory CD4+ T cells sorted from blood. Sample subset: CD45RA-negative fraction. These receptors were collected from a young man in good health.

CDR3 protein: CASSLDGTGYYEQYF. The CDR3 DNA follows: TGTGCCAGCAGCTTGGATGGGACAGGGTACTACGAGCAGTACTTC. The chain carries TRBV5-4 and TRBJ2-7; 9 nucleotides line up with TRBD1. There are 15 residues in the CDR3. Per the germline V gene, CDR1 is SGHNT and CDR2 is YYREEE (reference sequence). Unmatched junction bases numbered 4, after V lost 0 bases and J lost 3 bases.

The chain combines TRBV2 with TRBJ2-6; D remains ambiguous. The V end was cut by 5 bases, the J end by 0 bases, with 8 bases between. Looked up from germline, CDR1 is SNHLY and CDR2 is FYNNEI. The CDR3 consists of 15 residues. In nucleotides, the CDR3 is TGTGCCAGCAGTTGGAGTCTCTCTGGGGCCAACGTCCTGACTTTC. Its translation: CASSWSLSGANVLTF.

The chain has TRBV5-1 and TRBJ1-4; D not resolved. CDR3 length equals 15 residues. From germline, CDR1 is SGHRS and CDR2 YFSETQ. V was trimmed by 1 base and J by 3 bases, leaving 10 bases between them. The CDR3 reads CASSLTGESNEKLFF. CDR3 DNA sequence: TGCGCCAGCAGCTTGACCGGGGAATCTAATGAAAAACTGTTTTTT.

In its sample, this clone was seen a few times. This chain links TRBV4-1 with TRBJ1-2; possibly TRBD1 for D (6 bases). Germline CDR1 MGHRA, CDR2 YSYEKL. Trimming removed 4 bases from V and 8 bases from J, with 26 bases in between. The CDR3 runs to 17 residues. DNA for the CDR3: TGCGCCAGCAGCCTAAGAGGCGGGGGGCGCGAGTTAGACGGCTACACCTTC. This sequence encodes CASSLRGGGRELDGYTF.

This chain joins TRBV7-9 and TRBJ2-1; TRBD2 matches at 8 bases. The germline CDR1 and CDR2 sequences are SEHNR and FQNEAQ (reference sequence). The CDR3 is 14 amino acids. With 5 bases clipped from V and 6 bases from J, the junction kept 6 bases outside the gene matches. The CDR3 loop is CASSGWREVNEQFF. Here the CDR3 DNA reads TGTGCCAGCAGCGGGTGGCGGGAGGTCAATGAGCAGTTCTTC.